Each of the 13 T cell receptor beta chains below was sequenced from the same sample in a study of glioma-infiltrating T cells after dendritic cell vaccination. Sequencing was performed with immunoSEQ multiplex PCR; in TCRdb, only in-frame clones are kept and a portion is missing. The sample records approximately 64,000 clones, around 86% being singletons. Source: blood, taken before dendritic cell vaccination. The receptors originated from a human donor with glioblastoma.

The CDR3 here is CASSTGQGPYNEQFF. For the CDR3, the DNA is TGTGCCAGCAGTACAGGACAGGGTCCCTACAATGAGCAGTTCTTC. The rearrangement links TRBV2 to TRBJ2-1, with 8 bases fitting TRBD1. CDR1 SNHLY and CDR2 FYNNEI come from the germline V gene. With V trimmed by 5 bases and J by 2 bases, 5 bases remained unmatched. The length of the CDR3 is 15 residues.

This clone was seen a handful of times. The V gene is TRBV27, the J gene TRBJ2-2, with 8 bases matching TRBD2. The V gene end was trimmed by 3 bases and the J gene end by 4 bases; junction bases not matched to a gene: 7. The V gene's germline CDR1 is MNHEY and CDR2 SMNVEV (reference sequence). The CDR3 is 16 amino acids. The CDR3 DNA reads as TGTGCCAGCAGTTTCGCAGCGGGGGCGAGCACCGGGGAGCTGTTTTTT. Protein sequence: CASSFAAGASTGELFF.

The CDR3 spells CASSPLAGTAYEQYF. The CDR3 nucleotides read TGTGCCAGCTCACCCTTAGCGGGGACCGCCTACGAGCAGTACTTC. The V call is TRBV18, the J call TRBJ2-7; the match to TRBD2 covers 8 bases. V gave up 3 bases and J gave up 2 bases; unmatched junction bases: 6. The CDR3 has 15 amino acids. CDR1 and CDR2 from the germline V gene are KGHSH and LQKENI. Combining the CDR3 with reference TRBV18 and TRBJ2-7 gives the whole variable domain NAGVMQNPRHLVRRRGQEARLRCSPMKGHSHVYWYRQLPEEGLKFMVYLQKENIIDESGMPKERFSAEFPKEGPSILRIQQVVRGDSAAYFCASSPLAGTAYEQYFGPGTRLTVT.

The rearrangement joins TRBV9 to TRBJ2-7; D not certain. Germline CDR1 reads SGDLS; CDR2 reads YYNGEE. V lost 3 bases and J lost 6, with 13 bases in between. The CDR3 is made up of 13 amino acids. DNA for the CDR3: TGTGCCAGCAGCGGTAACGCGAACCGCGAGCAGTACTTC. This sequence encodes CASSGNANREQYF.

This chain connects TRBV7-8 to TRBJ2-7; D not certain. The CDR3 extends over 12 amino acids. Germline V gene data show CDR1 as SGHVS and CDR2 as FQNEAQ. Trimming left V 4 bases short and J 3 bases short, with 7 bases between. The CDR3 DNA follows: TGTGCCAGCAGCTCCCTAATCTACGAGCAGTACTTC. Amino acid sequence: CASSSLIYEQYF.

CDR3 bases: TGTGCCAGCAGTGATTTTCGGGGGGCAGGCGATACGCAGTATTTT. This translates into CASSDFRGAGDTQYF. V gene TRBV25-1 combines with J gene TRBJ2-3; a weak D match, TRBD2 (7 bases). This CDR3 is built from 15 residues. Germline values: CDR1 MGHDK, CDR2 SYGVNS. V lost 3 bases, J lost 6 bases, and 16 bases lay in between.

This clone was seen a few times. The rearrangement joins TRBV30 to TRBJ2-7, with D maybe TRBD1 (6 bases). CDR3 length: 15 residues. V was clipped by 1 base and J by 3 bases, with 16 bases between them. Germline V gene sequence: CDR1 GTSNPN, CDR2 SVGIG (reference sequence). The CDR3: CAWSGGQDRGYEQYF. DNA for the CDR3: TGTGCCTGGAGTGGGGGGCAGGACAGAGGCTACGAGCAGTACTTC.

The chain is built from TRBV5-6 and TRBJ1-6; the D gene is possibly TRBD1 (5 bases). V was pared by 1 base and J by 5 bases, with 16 bases between. The CDR3 length is 17 residues. Per the germline V gene, CDR1 is SGHDT and CDR2 is YYEEEE. As DNA, the CDR3 is TGTGCCAGCAGCTTGCGTCGACAGTTCCCTCATAATTCACCCCTCCACTTT. Translating it yields CASSLRRQFPHNSPLHF.

The CDR3 DNA follows: TGCGCCAGCAGCCCGGGACTAGCCGTAGATACGCAGTATTTT. Translation gives CASSPGLAVDTQYF. The J gene is TRBJ2-3, the V gene TRBV5-1, with TRBD2 matching 9 bases. This CDR3 has 14 amino acids. Germline CDR1 is SGHRS and CDR2 is YFSETQ. V lost 4 bases to trimming and J lost 5 bases; unmatched junction nucleotides: 5. Drawing the rest from reference TRBV5-1 and TRBJ2-3, the complete variable domain is KAGVTQTPRYLIKTRGQQVTLSCSPISGHRSVSWYQQTPGQGLQFLFEYFSETQRNKGNFPGRFSGRQFSNSRSEMNVSTLELGDSALYLCASSPGLAVDTQYFGPGTRLTVL.

Only one count was recorded for this clone. The gene calls are TRBV7-2 and TRBJ2-1, with 9 positions matching TRBD2. Germline loops: CDR1 SGHTA, CDR2 FQGNSA. The CDR3 is 15 amino acids. V lost 3 bases, J lost 6 bases, and 6 bases stayed unmatched. The CDR3 DNA is TGTGCCAGCAGCTTTTCCGCGGGGGGGGGCAATGAGCAGTTCTTC. It codes for CASSFSAGGGNEQFF.

The J gene is TRBJ2-1, the V gene TRBV4-1; D perhaps matches TRBD1 (6 bases). The germline gives CDR1 MGHRA, CDR2 YSYEKL. V was clipped by 0 bases and J by 2 bases, with 14 bases between them. The CDR3 sequence is 17 residues long. The CDR3 bases are TGCGCCAGCAGCCAAGAGCCGGGACACCAGCCCTACAATGAGCAGTTCTTC. This gives the protein CASSQEPGHQPYNEQFF.

The chain employs TRBV5-1 and TRBJ2-7; maybe TRBD2 (6 bases). This CDR3 spans 13 amino acids. Germline CDR1 is SGHRS and CDR2 is YFSETQ. The V and J ends lost 5 bases and 3 bases respectively, with 12 bases between them. CDR3 DNA: TGCGCCAGCAGTCGACTAGTCGACTACGAGCAGTACTTC. Translation gives CASSRLVDYEQYF.

The rearrangement uses TRBV6-6 and TRBJ2-5; D may be TRBD1 (6 bases). The J call may be wrong; the DNA end is better matched by TRBJ2-7. Germline loops: CDR1 MNHNY, CDR2 SVGAGI (reference sequence). The CDR3 spans 16 residues. The CDR3 DNA sequence: TGTGCCAGCAGTTACATTACAGGGCACTTCTCCTACGAGCAGTACTTC. Its translation: CASSYITGHFSYEQYF.